In this sample, the clone carrying this T cell receptor (beta chain) turned up many times. The junction had 6 bases not matched to a gene; V was cut back by 3 bases and J by 5 bases. The CDR3 sequence is 14 residues long. Looked up from germline, CDR1 is MDHEN and CDR2 is SYDVKM. Amplification targeted the TCR beta CDR3 regions, with RNA transcripts as the source material. Second-round multiplex PCR came after first-round RT-PCR with HTBI primers. Each CDR3 protein is one row after TCRdb ran MiXCR on the multiplex PCR reads. The sample carries 35,000 to 50,000 distinct CDR3 sequences, roughly 50% recorded once. This record belongs to a study of Graves' ophthalmopathy and Graves' hyperthyroidism.

The gene calls are TRBV28 and TRBJ1-2; 7 positions match TRBD1. The specimen was peripheral blood. This receptor was obtained from an adult woman with stable Graves' hyperthyroidism. DNA for the CDR3: TGTGCCAGCAGTTTGACAGGGCTCTTGTATGGCTACACCTTC. This translates into CASSLTGLLYGYTF.